A selection of T cell receptor beta chains follows, all from one sample in a study of CD8+ T cells in alopecia areata. Method: immunoSEQ multiplex PCR; TCRdb's copy keeps in-frame clones and lacks some. Of some 160,000 clones listed, around 71% are singletons. The source was CD4+ T cells sorted from blood, collected at week 4, from a patient treated with tofacitinib. Receptors originate from a human donor with alopecia areata. CDR3s include the opening cysteine and the closing phenylalanine or tryptophan. Fields, in order: D gene, J gene, V gene, CDR3 protein. The D gene is left open where the match is weak.

>.|TRBJ2-7|TRBV30
CAWSGHPSYEQYF
>TRBD1|TRBJ2-1|TRBV5-1
CASSLGTGYNEQFF
>TRBD1|TRBJ2-5|TRBV11-2
CASSLGQGYQETQYF
>.|TRBJ2-3|TRBV4-3
CASSQDSADTQYF
>.|TRBJ1-1|TRBV25-1
CASSGPSRGTEAFF
>.|TRBJ2-6|TRBV30
CAWSAVSGANVLTF
>.|TRBJ2-3|TRBV7-2
CASSRDPGGGTDTQYF
>.|TRBJ1-5|TRBV30
CAWSGGGDQPQHF
>.|TRBJ1-2|TRBV18
CASSPDKNYGYTF
>TRBD2|TRBJ2-1|TRBV5-1
CASSFGLGPNEQFF
>TRBD1|TRBJ2-2|TRBV18
CASSPLWHGQGTGELFF
>.|TRBJ2-4|TRBV30
CAWSAGWHGWNIQYF
>TRBD1|TRBJ2-7|TRBV6-5
CATTGTESYEQYF
>.|TRBJ1-1|TRBV5-1
CASSLLLPNTEAFF
>.|TRBJ2-6|TRBV4-2
CASSQDWNSGANVLTF